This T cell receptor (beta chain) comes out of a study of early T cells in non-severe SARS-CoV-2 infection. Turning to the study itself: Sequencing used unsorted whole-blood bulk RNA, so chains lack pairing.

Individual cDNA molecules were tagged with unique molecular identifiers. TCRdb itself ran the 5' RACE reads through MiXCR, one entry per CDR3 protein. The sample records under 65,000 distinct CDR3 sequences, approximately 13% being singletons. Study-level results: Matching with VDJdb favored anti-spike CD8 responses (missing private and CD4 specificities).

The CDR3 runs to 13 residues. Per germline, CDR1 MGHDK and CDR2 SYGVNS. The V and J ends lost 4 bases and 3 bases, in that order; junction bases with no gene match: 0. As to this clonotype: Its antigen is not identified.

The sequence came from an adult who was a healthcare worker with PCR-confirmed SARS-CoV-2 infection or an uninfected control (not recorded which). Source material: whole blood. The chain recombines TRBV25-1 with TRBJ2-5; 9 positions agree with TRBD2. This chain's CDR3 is CASSVAGEETQYF. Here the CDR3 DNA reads TGTGCCAGCAGTGTAGCGGGAGAAGAGACCCAGTACTTC.